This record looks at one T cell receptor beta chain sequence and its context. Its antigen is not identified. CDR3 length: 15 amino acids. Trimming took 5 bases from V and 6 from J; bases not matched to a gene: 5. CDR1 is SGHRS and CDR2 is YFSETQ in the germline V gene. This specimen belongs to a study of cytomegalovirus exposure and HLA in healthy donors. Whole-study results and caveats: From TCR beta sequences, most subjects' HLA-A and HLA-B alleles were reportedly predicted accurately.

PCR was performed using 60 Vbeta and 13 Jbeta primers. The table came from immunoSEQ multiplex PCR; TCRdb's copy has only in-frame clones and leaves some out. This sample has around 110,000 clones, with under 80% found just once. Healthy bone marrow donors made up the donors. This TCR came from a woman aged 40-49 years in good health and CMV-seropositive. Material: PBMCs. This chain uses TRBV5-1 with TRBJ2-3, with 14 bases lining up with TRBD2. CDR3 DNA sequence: TGCGCCAGCAGTGAGGGGACTAGCGGGGGCGATACGCAGTATTTT. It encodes CASSEGTSGGDTQYF.